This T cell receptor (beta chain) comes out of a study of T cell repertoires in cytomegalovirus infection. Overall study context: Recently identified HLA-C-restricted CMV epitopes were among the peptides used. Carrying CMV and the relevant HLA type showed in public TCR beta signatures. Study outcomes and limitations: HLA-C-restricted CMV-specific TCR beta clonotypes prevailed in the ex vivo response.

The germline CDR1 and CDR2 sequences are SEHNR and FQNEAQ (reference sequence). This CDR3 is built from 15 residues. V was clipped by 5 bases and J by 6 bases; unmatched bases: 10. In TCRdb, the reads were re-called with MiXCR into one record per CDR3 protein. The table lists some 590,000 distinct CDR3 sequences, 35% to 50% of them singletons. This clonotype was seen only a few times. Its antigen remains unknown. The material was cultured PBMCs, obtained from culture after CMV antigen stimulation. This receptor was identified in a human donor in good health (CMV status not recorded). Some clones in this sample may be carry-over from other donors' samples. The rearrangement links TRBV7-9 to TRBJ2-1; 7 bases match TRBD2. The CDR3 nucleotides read TGTGCCAGCAGCCCCCAGGCTGGGGGGGGCAATGAGCAGTTCTTC. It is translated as CASSPQAGGGNEQFF.